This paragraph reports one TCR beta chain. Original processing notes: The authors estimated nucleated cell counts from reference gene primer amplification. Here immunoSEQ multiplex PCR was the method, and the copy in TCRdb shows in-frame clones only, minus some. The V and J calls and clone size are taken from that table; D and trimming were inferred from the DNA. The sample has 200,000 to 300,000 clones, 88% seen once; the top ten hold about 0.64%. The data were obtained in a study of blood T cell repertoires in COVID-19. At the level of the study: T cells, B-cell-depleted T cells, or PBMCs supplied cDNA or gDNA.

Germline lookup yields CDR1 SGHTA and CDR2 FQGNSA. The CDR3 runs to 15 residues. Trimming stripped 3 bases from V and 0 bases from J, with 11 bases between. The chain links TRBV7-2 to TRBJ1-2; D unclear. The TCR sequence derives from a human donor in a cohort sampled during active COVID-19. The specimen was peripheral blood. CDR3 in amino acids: CASSFLSPSNYGYTF. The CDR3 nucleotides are TGTGCCAGCAGCTTTCTAAGTCCTTCTAACTATGGCTACACCTTC.